The source of this T cell receptor (beta chain) is a study of T cell responses to AZD1222 COVID-19 vaccine. Study conclusions and caveats: Researchers took repertoire samples only after the peak T cell response had come. Spike-specific TCR breadth and depth both grew after two AZD1222 doses. The study found vaccine-associated CD4 TCRs spanning spike, dominant at 160-218 and 743-854. Clonal diversity was possibly underestimated, and white British individuals and females predominated among donors.

Libraries were prepared by immunoSEQ multiplex PCR; TCRdb keeps only in-frame clonotypes and omits some of them. Among around 69,000 clones, more than 70% were seen once, and the ten largest hold about a tenth. This clone was detected only once. As yet, its antigen is unknown. The source material was peripheral blood, sampled on day 0 of AZD1222 vaccination. This clonotype was obtained from an adult in good health.

The CDR3 region is CSGGHYTGELFF. DNA for the CDR3: TGCAGCGGGGGACACTACACCGGGGAGCTGTTTTTT. J is TRBJ2-2 and V is TRBV29-1, with TRBD1 as a possible D gene (6 bases). Per the germline V gene, CDR1 is SQVTM and CDR2 is ANQGSEA. Trimming removed 7 bases at V and 3 bases at J, with 9 bases between. The CDR3 extends over 12 amino acids.